The T cell receptor (beta chain) described here comes from a study of read filtering for tumor transcriptome and immune sequencing. This clonotype was detected ten times or more. This library used roughly 400 ng RNA and molecular barcoded adaptors spanning alpha/delta and beta/gamma chains. TCRdb redid the calling of the reads with MiXCR, one entry per CDR3 protein. The data contain 120,000 or so distinct CDR3 sequences, roughly 13% of them singletons. Sequenced material: a population of CD138-negative cells sorted from bone marrow. The source is a donor at least 40 years old with multiple myeloma.

The CDR3 is CASRAGENTEAFF. CDR3 bases: TGCGCCAGCCGGGCAGGGGAGAACACTGAAGCTTTCTTT. This sequence joins TRBV5-1 and TRBJ1-1; D perhaps matches TRBD1 (6 bases). CDR1 is SGHRS and CDR2 is YFSETQ in the germline V gene. There are 13 residues in the CDR3. V lost 7 bases to trimming and J lost 1 base, with 11 bases between them.